This entry features one TCR beta chain sequence. The sample belongs to a study of blood T cell repertoires in COVID-19. Whole-study context: Collection of acute and convalescent COVID-19 samples took place in the United States, Italy and Spain. PBMCs, B-cell-depleted T cells, or T cells were the source of the cDNA or gDNA that made up the material.

In the study's own analysis: Nucleated cell counts were estimated from reference gene primer amplification. TCRdb's copy holds only in-frame clones and misses some; the assay was immunoSEQ multiplex PCR. The DNA was the basis for D and trimming; V, J and clone size are from that table. The profile shows tens of thousands of clones, roughly 83% of them singletons. V shed 5 bases, J shed 7 bases, and the junction held 11 bases outside the gene matches. Germline lookup yields CDR1 SGHVS and CDR2 FQNEAQ. The CDR3 loop spans 16 amino acids. The V and J genes are TRBV7-8 and TRBJ1-2, with TRBD1 identical over 12 bases. Sequencing used peripheral blood. The source of this sequence is a man between 65 and 85 years old with active COVID-19. The CDR3 DNA reads TGTGCCAGCAGCACGTCCCGGGACAGGGGGCGTTTTGGCTACACCTTC. Translating gives CASSTSRDRGRFGYTF.